The 19 T cell receptor beta chains presented below share a single source sample, sequenced in a study of OX40 agonist ivuxolimab in advanced cancers. Assay: immunoSEQ multiplex PCR; the TCRdb copy retains only in-frame clones and omits some. The sample lists 35,000 to 50,000 clones, approximately 80% occurring once. The sample consisted of CD4+ or CD8+ T cells sorted from blood, taken in a trial of the OX40 agonist ivuxolimab. The receptors were sampled from an adult with an advanced solid tumor such as melanoma, head and neck, liver or kidney cancer.

The chain links TRBV28 to TRBJ1-1; D is unclear. The CDR3 runs to 13 residues. The germline V gene encodes CDR1 MDHEN and CDR2 SYDVKM. Trimming stripped 2 bases from V and 2 bases from J, with 6 bases between. CDR3 residues: CASSLPGNTEAFF. Here the CDR3 DNA reads TGTGCCAGCAGTTTACCGGGTAACACTGAAGCTTTCTTT.

This chain connects TRBV6-6 to TRBJ2-3; D unclear. Trimming removed 6 bases from V and 0 bases from J, with 10 bases in between. This CDR3 has 14 residues. Germline CDR1 MNHNY, CDR2 SVGAGI (reference sequence). The CDR3 DNA is TGTGCCAGCAGACGGCTGACTAGCACAGATACGCAGTATTTT. Amino acid sequence: CASRRLTSTDTQYF.

This clone was counted a single time. The chain has TRBV19 and TRBJ2-5, with TRBD2 identical over 13 bases. J gave up 1 base and V 4 bases, and 3 bases lay outside the gene matches. The CDR3 extends over 16 amino acids. CDR1 and CDR2 (germline): LNHDA, SQIVND (reference sequence). The DNA for the CDR3 is TGTGCCAGTAGTACGGGACTAGCGGGGATCCAAGAGACCCAGTACTTC. Translating gives CASSTGLAGIQETQYF.

V and J are TRBV9 and TRBJ1-1; no reliable D call. The germline V and J ends were trimmed by 0 bases and 6 bases, with 12 bases remaining between them. The germline CDR1 and CDR2 sequences are SGDLS and YYNGEE. This CDR3 has 14 residues. Here the CDR3 DNA reads TGTGCCAGCAGCGTAGTTTACGGGTTTCCTGAAGCTTTCTTT. It codes for CASSVVYGFPEAFF.

This chain joins TRBV5-5 and TRBJ1-6; possible D gene TRBD1, 5 bases. Germline CDR1 is SGHKS and CDR2 is YYEKEE (reference sequence). V lost 0 bases and J 7 bases, leaving 14 bases between the germline ends. The CDR3 sequence is 16 residues long. CDR3 sequence reads: CASSLGAGFINSPLHF. In nucleotides, the CDR3 is TGTGCCAGCAGCTTGGGAGCAGGGTTTATCAATTCACCCCTCCACTTT.

The J gene is TRBJ1-2, the V gene TRBV6-5; maybe TRBD1 (5 bases). The CDR3 runs to 14 residues. V was cut by 6 bases and J by 0 bases, with 11 bases left in between. Germline lookup yields CDR1 MNHEY and CDR2 SVGAGI. The CDR3 DNA reads TGTGCCAGCAGCGTGAGACAGCCTAACTATGGCTACACCTTC. This codes for CASSVRQPNYGYTF.

The table lists this clone with a count of one. The chain employs TRBV7-9 and TRBJ2-7, with D perhaps given as TRBD1 or TRBD2 (5 bases each). This CDR3 is 14 amino acids long. Per the germline V gene, CDR1 is SEHNR and CDR2 is FQNEAQ (reference sequence). V was cut by 5 bases and J by 4 bases, with 15 bases left in between. The CDR3: CASSAAGAMYEQYF. CDR3 coding DNA: TGTGCCAGCAGCGCAGCCGGGGCTATGTACGAGCAGTACTTC.

The chain has TRBV18 and TRBJ2-5; D tentatively reads TRBD1 or TRBD2 (5 bases each). Trimming pared 6 bases from V and 2 bases from J, leaving 13 bases between. The CDR3 sequence is 14 residues long. Germline CDR1 and CDR2: KGHSH and LQKENI. The CDR3 DNA sequence: TGTGCCAGCTCCACGGGGCTGTTACAAGAGACCCAGTACTTC. This sequence encodes CASSTGLLQETQYF.

The rearrangement joins TRBV7-3 to TRBJ2-1, with a weak D call TRBD1 (5 bases). The germline gives CDR1 SGHTA, CDR2 FQGTGA. Trimming left V 5 bases short and J 9 bases short, with 8 bases between. The CDR3 runs to 11 residues. The CDR3: CASSRGGEQFF. CDR3 DNA sequence: TGTGCCAGCAGCAGGGGTGGTGAGCAGTTCTTC.

The chain links TRBV19 to TRBJ1-1, with D possibly being TRBD1 (6 bases). CDR3 length: 15 amino acids. CDR1 and CDR2 (germline): LNHDA, SQIVND (reference sequence). The ends were cut back, 5 bases at V and 4 bases at J, with 17 bases in the middle. This chain's CDR3 is CASSHPRDKVTEAFF. The CDR3 coding sequence is TGTGCCAGTAGTCATCCTCGGGACAAGGTCACTGAAGCTTTCTTT.

The gene calls are TRBV19 and TRBJ2-2; 9 nucleotides match TRBD2. V was clipped by 4 bases and J by 5 bases; unmatched bases: 2. Germline CDR1 LNHDA, CDR2 SQIVND (reference sequence). The CDR3 runs 14 residues. The DNA of the CDR3 is TGTGCCAGTAGTAGTAGCGGGGGAACCGGGGAGCTGTTTTTT. It encodes CASSSSGGTGELFF.

The sample holds one count of this clone. The J gene is TRBJ1-1, the V gene TRBV10-3; no firm D call. V was cut by 0 bases and J by 5 bases, with 10 bases left in between. This CDR3 contains 14 residues. Germline CDR1 and CDR2: ENHRY and SYGVKD. This chain's CDR3 is CAISESGSMTEAFF. The CDR3 DNA reads TGTGCCATCAGTGAGTCGGGGTCGATGACTGAAGCTTTCTTT.

The CDR3: CASSLGAYSGPSYEQYF. The CDR3 nucleotides are TGTGCCAGCAGCTTGGGGGCATATAGCGGGCCCTCCTACGAGCAGTACTTC. The gene calls are TRBV5-4 and TRBJ2-7, with TRBD2 matching over 7 bases. Germline CDR1 reads SGHNT; CDR2 reads YYREEE (reference sequence). V was clipped by 0 bases and J by 0 bases; unmatched bases: 9. The CDR3 extends over 17 amino acids.

The CDR3, as DNA: TGTGCCAGCACCAAGGCACAGACGAACACTGAAGCTTTCTTT. Its protein product is CASTKAQTNTEAFF. This chain connects TRBV7-2 to TRBJ1-1, with D uncertain. Germline CDR1 SGHTA, CDR2 FQGNSA. V lost 7 bases and J 1 base, leaving 13 bases between the germline ends. CDR3 length: 14 amino acids. The variable domain in full, with the rest retrieved from reference TRBV7-2 and TRBJ1-1, is GAGVSQSPSNKVTEKGKDVELRCDPISGHTALYWYRQSLGQGLEFLIYFQGNSAPDKSGLPSDRFSAERTGGSVSTLTIQRTQQEDSAVYLCASTKAQTNTEAFFGQGTRLTVV.

The rearrangement links TRBV18 to TRBJ2-1, with TRBD2 matching over 10 bases. The CDR3 is 15 residues long. Germline V gives CDR1 KGHSH, CDR2 LQKENI. V dropped 6 bases and J dropped 4; count of bases not matched to a gene: 6. CDR3 in amino acids: CASSRTSGVYNEQFF. In DNA, the CDR3 is TGTGCCAGCTCGCGAACTAGCGGGGTGTACAATGAGCAGTTCTTC.

This clone turned up a few times. V is TRBV5-1 and J is TRBJ2-7; 10 nucleotides line up with TRBD2. CDR1 and CDR2 from the germline V gene are SGHRS and YFSETQ. The CDR3 totals 13 residues. V lost 2 bases and J lost 7; bases outside the gene matches: 3. CDR3 DNA: TGCGCCAGCAGCTTTCTAGCGGGAGCGGAGCAGTACTTC. This translates into CASSFLAGAEQYF.

The rearrangement joins TRBV28 to TRBJ2-7; D perhaps matches TRBD1 (5 bases). The CDR3 covers 16 residues. Germline V lookup: CDR1 MDHEN, CDR2 SYDVKM. V was shortened by 4 bases and J by 0 bases, with 16 bases between the two germline ends. CDR3 DNA: TGTGCCAGCAGTTCCCGACAGAACTACATCTCCTACGAGCAGTACTTC. Translation: CASSSRQNYISYEQYF.

The CDR3 DNA reads as TGTGCCAGCAGCATCGGCGGACAGGCCAATGGGGCCTATGGCTACACCTTC. It is translated as CASSIGGQANGAYGYTF. The chain has TRBV9 and TRBJ1-2, with 7 bases lining up with TRBD1. Germline CDR1 and CDR2: SGDLS and YYNGEE. J gave up 4 bases and V 4 bases, and 16 bases lay outside the gene matches. This CDR3 is 17 amino acids long.

V gene TRBV5-4 combines with J gene TRBJ1-1; D call uncertain. Germline V gene lookup returns CDR1 SGHNT and CDR2 YYREEE (reference sequence). V lost 3 bases, J lost 8 bases, and 20 bases lay in between. The CDR3 is 15 amino acids. CDR3: CASSSAWSTSAEAFF. CDR3 nucleotides: TGTGCCAGCAGCTCCGCTTGGTCAACCTCGGCCGAAGCTTTCTTT. Full variable domain (missing parts from reference TRBV5-4 and TRBJ1-1): ETGVTQSPTHLIKTRGQQVTLRCSSQSGHNTVSWYQQALGQGPQFIFQYYREEENGRGNFPPRFSGLQFPNYSSELNVNALELDDSALYLCASSSAWSTSAEAFFGQGTRLTVV.